Below, 25 T cell receptor beta chains from the same sample are listed, as sequenced in a study of T cell repertoires in cytomegalovirus infection. TCRdb re-analysed the reads in MiXCR, keeping a single row per CDR3 protein. The sample has around 490,000 distinct CDR3 sequences, roughly 29% seen once; the top ten hold roughly an eighth. Sequencing was carried out using PBMCs. Every receptor here comes from a human donor in good health (CMV status not recorded). Some clones in this sample may be carry-over from other donors' samples.

The chain is built from TRBV4-2 and TRBJ2-2, with 12 nucleotides matching TRBD2. V gave up 7 bases and J gave up 7 bases; unmatched junction bases: 4. Per germline, CDR1 LGHNA and CDR2 YNFKEQ. This CDR3 region has 14 residues. The chain's CDR3 is CASTSGRAGGELFF. The CDR3 DNA follows: TGTGCCAGCACTAGCGGGAGGGCCGGCGGGGAGCTGTTTTTT.

The V and J genes are TRBV6-6 and TRBJ1-2, with D possibly matching TRBD1 (5 bases). Trimming stripped 5 bases from V and 2 bases from J, with 18 bases between. Germline lookup yields CDR1 MNHNY and CDR2 SVGAGI (reference sequence). The CDR3 is 16 amino acids. CDR3 in amino acids: CASSDGRQSGNYGYTF. CDR3 coding DNA: TGTGCCAGCAGTGACGGTAGACAGAGCGGCAACTATGGCTACACCTTC.

This chain links TRBV6-1 with TRBJ2-7, with D possibly being TRBD1 or TRBD2 (7 bases each). The CDR3 has 14 residues. Trimming took off 4 bases at V and 4 bases at J, with 14 bases between the two ends. Germline loops: CDR1 MNHNS, CDR2 SASEGT. CDR3 sequence reads: CASSGAGQPYEQYV. The CDR3 DNA follows: TGTGCCAGCAGTGGAGCGGGACAGCCTTACGAGCAGTACGTC.

This clonotype has ten or more counts. The chain links TRBV7-9 to TRBJ1-1; D might be TRBD1 (6 bases). The CDR3 loop spans 16 amino acids. Looked up from germline, CDR1 is SEHNR and CDR2 is FQNEAQ (reference sequence). The V and J ends lost 6 bases and 12 bases respectively, with 29 bases between them. CDR3 sequence reads: CASSPEGVREESGTFF. The CDR3 DNA is TGTGCCAGCAGTCCTGAGGGGGTTCGAGAGGAGTCGGGTACTTTCTTT. Supplemented by reference TRBV7-9 and TRBJ1-1, the full variable domain reads DTGVSQNPRHKITKRGQNVTFRCDPISEHNRLYWYRQTLGQGPEFLTYFQNEAQLEKSRLLSDRFSAERPKGSFSTLEIQRTEQGDSAMYLCASSPEGVREESGTFFGQGTRLTVV.

The rearrangement joins TRBV27 to TRBJ2-3, with D perhaps matching TRBD1 (7 bases). This CDR3 spans 14 amino acids. Trimming cost V 8 bases and J 1 base, with 13 bases left between them. Germline assignment: CDR1 MNHEY and CDR2 SMNVEV (reference sequence). In DNA form, the CDR3 reads TGTGCCAGCGGCAGGGGGGAGGGCACAGATACGCAGTATTTT. Amino acid sequence: CASGRGEGTDTQYF.

V and J are TRBV4-3 and TRBJ2-1; D perhaps matches TRBD2 (6 bases). Germline loops: CDR1 LGHNA, CDR2 YSLEER. Trimming removed 0 bases at V and 0 bases at J, with 15 bases between. The CDR3 spans 18 residues. The CDR3 is CASSQDAPGLSSYNEQFF. DNA for the CDR3: TGCGCCAGCAGCCAAGACGCTCCGGGACTGAGCTCCTACAATGAGCAGTTCTTC.

The chain links TRBV5-6 to TRBJ2-1, with D maybe TRBD1 (5 bases). Germline loops: CDR1 SGHDT, CDR2 YYEEEE. The V and J ends lost 0 bases and 14 bases respectively, with 12 bases between them. This CDR3 comprises 12 residues. CDR3 amino acids: CASSLVSGSEFF. For the CDR3, the DNA is TGTGCCAGCAGCTTGGTCTCAGGGTCGGAGTTCTTC.

CDR3 nucleotide sequence: TGTGCCAGCAGCGAACCCTCCCAGCGCACTGAAGCTTTCTTT. Its protein product is CASSEPSQRTEAFF. The rearrangement uses TRBV7-3 and TRBJ1-1; D remains ambiguous. Germline CDR1 SGHTA, CDR2 FQGTGA. V gave up 5 bases and J gave up 4 bases, with 14 bases separating them. This CDR3 is built from 14 residues.

This clonotype was picked up many times. The rearrangement links TRBV7-2 to TRBJ2-7; the match to TRBD2 covers 7 bases. CDR3 size: 15 residues. V dropped 1 base and J dropped 5; count of bases not matched to a gene: 8. CDR1 is SGHTA, CDR2 FQGNSA, per germline. Written as DNA, the CDR3 is TGTGCCAGCAGCTTAGAGACTAGCTCTGCCAACGAGCAGTACTTC. This encodes CASSLETSSANEQYF.

This clonotype has ten or more counts. J is TRBJ2-3 and V is TRBV7-2, with D perhaps matching TRBD2 (5 bases). The CDR3 runs to 14 residues. The V gene lost 3 bases and the J gene lost 1 base, with 8 bases spanning the gap. The germline CDR1 and CDR2 sequences are SGHTA and FQGNSA. In nucleotides, the CDR3 is TGTGCCAGCAGCTTCAGACTACGCACAGATACGCAGTATTTT. Its protein is CASSFRLRTDTQYF.

The chain links TRBV12-5 to TRBJ2-2; a possible D gene is TRBD2 (6 bases). CDR1 and CDR2 from the germline V gene are LGHNT and FRNRAP. The CDR3 sequence is 17 residues long. The V end lost 4 bases, the J end lost 0 bases, and 15 bases lay between the germline ends. The CDR3: CASGSPERAPNTGELFF. CDR3 nucleotide sequence: TGTGCTAGTGGTTCCCCTGAGCGGGCGCCGAACACCGGGGAGCTGTTTTTT.

In this sample, this clonotype turned up many times. The chain joins TRBV20-1 to TRBJ2-3, with 10 bases that match TRBD2. V trimming: 0 bases; J trimming: 6 bases; junction bases outside the gene matches: 9. Germline loops: CDR1 DFQATT, CDR2 SNEGSKA (reference sequence). This CDR3 has 16 amino acids. The CDR3: CSARDPSGSGLDTQYF. In nucleotides, the CDR3 is TGCAGTGCTAGAGATCCTAGCGGGAGTGGATTGGATACGCAGTATTTT.

This chain uses TRBV27 with TRBJ1-2, with D uncertain. Germline V gene sequence: CDR1 MNHEY, CDR2 SMNVEV (reference sequence). V was trimmed by 2 bases and J by 2 bases, leaving 9 bases between them. CDR3 size: 14 residues. CDR3 DNA sequence: TGTGCCAGCAGTTTAATGGGCGGCAACTATGGCTACACCTTC. Encoded protein: CASSLMGGNYGYTF.

This clonotype was seen more than once but under ten times. The chain uses TRBV7-8 and TRBJ2-1, with 9 positions matching TRBD2. CDR3 length: 15 amino acids. J was trimmed by 8 bases and V by 3 bases; bases with no gene match: 8. From germline, CDR1 is SGHVS and CDR2 FQNEAQ. The CDR3 loop reads CASSFSGLAFDEQFF. CDR3 nucleotide sequence: TGTGCCAGCAGCTTTTCGGGACTAGCTTTTGATGAGCAGTTCTTC.

This clonotype was seen ten or more times. The J gene is TRBJ2-1, the V gene TRBV12-3 or TRBV12-4; the D gene is possibly TRBD2 (6 bases). Trimming removed 1 base from V and 0 bases from J, with 19 bases in between. The CDR3 covers 19 residues. CDR3 in DNA: TGTGCCAGCAGTTTAGTCGGTCGCGGGATAGTTAGCTCCTACAATGAGCAGTTCTTC. Its protein is CASSLVGRGIVSSYNEQFF.

This clonotype has a handful of counts. The chain combines TRBV7-6 with TRBJ2-1, with TRBD2 matching over 14 bases. The CDR3 covers 21 residues. With 5 bases clipped from V and 2 bases from J, the junction kept 17 bases outside the gene matches. Germline-derived CDR1 and CDR2 are SGHVS and FNYEAQ. The CDR3: CASSIPGQGGTSGRPYNEQFF. The CDR3 nucleotides read TGTGCCAGCAGCATACCGGGACAGGGGGGGACTAGCGGGAGACCCTACAATGAGCAGTTCTTC. Looking up the rest from reference TRBV7-6 and TRBJ2-1 gives the full variable domain: GAGVSQSPRYKVTKRGQDVALRCDPISGHVSLYWYRQALGQGPEFLTYFNYEAQQDKSGLPNDRFSAERPEGSISTLTIQRTEQRDSAMYRCASSIPGQGGTSGRPYNEQFFGPGTRLTVL.

The V gene is TRBV29-1, the J gene TRBJ2-3; D is uncertain. Deletions cut 5 bases from V and 2 bases from J, with 11 bases between. The germline V gene encodes CDR1 SQVTM and CDR2 ANQGSEA. The CDR3 consists of 13 residues. CDR3 sequence (DNA): TGCAGCGTTTCCGGACCCTTCACAGATACGCAGTATTTT. This sequence encodes CSVSGPFTDTQYF.

This chain connects TRBV7-9 to TRBJ2-1; TRBD2 matches at 11 bases. The J segment lost 4 bases and the V segment lost 1 base, leaving 9 bases of the junction unmatched. CDR1 is SEHNR and CDR2 is FQNEAQ in the germline V gene (reference sequence). The CDR3 consists of 18 residues. This CDR3 is CASSLEGVLAGVYNEQFF. CDR3 sequence (DNA): TGTGCCAGCAGCTTAGAGGGGGTACTAGCGGGAGTTTACAATGAGCAGTTCTTC. The full variable domain, in which reference TRBV7-9 and TRBJ2-1 provide the parts outside the CDR3, is DTGVSQNPRHKITKRGQNVTFRCDPISEHNRLYWYRQTLGQGPEFLTYFQNEAQLEKSRLLSDRFSAERPKGSFSTLEIQRTEQGDSAMYLCASSLEGVLAGVYNEQFFGPGTRLTVL.

The chain carries TRBV9 and TRBJ1-2; the D is unclear. Trimming stripped 3 bases from V and 0 bases from J, with 12 bases between. Germline lookup yields CDR1 SGDLS and CDR2 YYNGEE. There are 15 residues in the CDR3. The CDR3 loop is CASSDSRGANYGYTF. CDR3 sequence (DNA): TGTGCCAGCAGCGATTCGAGAGGTGCTAACTATGGCTACACCTTC.

In its sample, this clonotype was seen many times. The rearrangement joins TRBV7-2 to TRBJ2-5; tentative D call: TRBD1 (6 bases). CDR1 is SGHTA, CDR2 FQGNSA, per germline. This CDR3 has 12 amino acids. The ends were cut back, 4 bases at V and 6 bases at J, with 9 bases in the middle. The DNA of the CDR3 is TGTGCCAGCAGCTCCCAGGGGAAGACCCAGTACTTC. It encodes CASSSQGKTQYF.

V usage is TRBV12-3 or TRBV12-4 and J usage is TRBJ1-4; 9 positions agree with TRBD1. The CDR3 length is 14 residues. With V trimmed by 7 bases and J by 8 bases, 8 bases remained unmatched. The CDR3 DNA follows: TGTGCCAGCACCCAGGGACAGGGTTTCGAAAAACTGTTTTTT. Residues: CASTQGQGFEKLFF.

V and J are TRBV6-2 or TRBV6-3 and TRBJ2-2; D gene uncertain. The CDR3 totals 12 residues. From germline, CDR1 is MNHEY and CDR2 SVGEGT. The V gene lost 7 bases and the J gene lost 6 bases, with 9 bases spanning the gap. The CDR3 bases are TGTGCCAGCACCCACCTGCCCGGGGAGCTGTTTTTT. It yields the protein CASTHLPGELFF.

This chain connects TRBV4-2 to TRBJ2-2; 14 bases are a match to TRBD2. The CDR3 consists of 18 residues. With 6 bases clipped from V and 5 bases from J, the junction kept 11 bases outside the gene matches. Germline V gene data show CDR1 as LGHNA and CDR2 as YNFKEQ. CDR3 protein: CASRGGTSGSYRTGELFF. The CDR3 coding sequence is TGTGCCAGCAGGGGCGGGACTAGCGGGAGTTACAGGACCGGGGAGCTGTTTTTT.

This clonotype has a count of ten or more. The chain links TRBV5-1 to TRBJ2-3; 8 bases match TRBD2. Germline V gives CDR1 SGHRS, CDR2 YFSETQ. The CDR3 totals 16 residues. J gave up 1 base and V 0 bases, and 4 bases lay outside the gene matches. The CDR3 is CASSLGAGVGTDTQYF. CDR3 in DNA: TGCGCCAGCAGCTTGGGAGCGGGAGTTGGCACAGATACGCAGTATTTT.

This clonotype showed up just a few times. The chain links TRBV24-1 to TRBJ2-1; 14 bases match TRBD2. There are 17 residues in the CDR3. Germline CDR1 reads KGHDR; CDR2 reads SFDVKD. The junction had 10 bases not matched to a gene; V was cut back by 4 bases and J by 9 bases. The CDR3 here is CATSDHSGLAGVGEQFF. The CDR3 bases are TGTGCCACCAGTGACCATTCGGGACTAGCGGGAGTGGGTGAGCAGTTCTTC.